The clone carrying this T cell receptor (beta chain) was counted once. What it binds is not known. Documented treatment: oral pan-JAK inhibitor, 5-10 mg twice daily. Sorting of PBMCs yielded the CD4+ and CD8+ T cells. Germline loops: CDR1 LGHNA, CDR2 YNFKEQ. Trimming at V came to 4 bases and at J to 2 bases, leaving 4 bases not matched to a gene. The CDR3 covers 14 residues. The sequencing template was cDNA reverse transcribed from extracted RNA. The repertoire was sequenced with immunoSEQ multiplex PCR; TCRdb's copy has only in-frame clones and lacks some. The profile covers about 140,000 clones, with about 88% appearing a single time and about 13% taken by the ten largest. The data originate from a study of CD8+ T cells in alopecia areata. Study background: A 6-month period off drug followed tofacitinib, which lasted 6 to 18 months.

Study results and limitations: Under tofacitinib, numerous expanded lesional clonotypes remained detectable in scalp and blood. Tofacitinib significantly reduced both scalp clonality and expanded CD8+ clones among the top 100.

This chain connects TRBV4-2 to TRBJ1-2; 7 bases fit TRBD1. Source: CD8+ T cells sorted from blood, taken at week 4, from a patient treated with tofacitinib. This clonotype was sampled from a human donor with alopecia areata. The CDR3 DNA sequence: TGTGCCAGCAGCCCCCTACAGGGGAACTATGGCTACACCTTC. Translation: CASSPLQGNYGYTF.